This T cell receptor beta chain derives from a study of cytomegalovirus exposure and HLA in healthy donors. While the first cohort had over 650 subjects, the donors belonged to the separate validation cohort of about 120 subjects. Sequenced by immunoSEQ multiplex PCR; TCRdb stores in-frame clones only, minus some. The sample holds about 170,000 clones, about 86% seen once. About this clone: Its antigen is not identified.

The V end lost 0 bases, the J end lost 3 bases, and 16 bases lay between the germline ends. CDR3 length: 16 amino acids. The germline CDR1 and CDR2 sequences are SGHRS and YFSETQ. Study observations and caveats: The authors listed 180 or so TCR beta chains as cytomegalovirus-associated.

The clonotype originates from a woman in her twenties or thirties in good health and CMV-seronegative. Sequencing was carried out using PBMCs. The chain joins TRBV5-1 to TRBJ2-7; unclear D gene. CDR3 sequence reads: CASSLASVQLDYEQYF. The CDR3 bases are TGCGCCAGCAGCTTGGCGTCTGTACAGCTGGACTACGAGCAGTACTTC.